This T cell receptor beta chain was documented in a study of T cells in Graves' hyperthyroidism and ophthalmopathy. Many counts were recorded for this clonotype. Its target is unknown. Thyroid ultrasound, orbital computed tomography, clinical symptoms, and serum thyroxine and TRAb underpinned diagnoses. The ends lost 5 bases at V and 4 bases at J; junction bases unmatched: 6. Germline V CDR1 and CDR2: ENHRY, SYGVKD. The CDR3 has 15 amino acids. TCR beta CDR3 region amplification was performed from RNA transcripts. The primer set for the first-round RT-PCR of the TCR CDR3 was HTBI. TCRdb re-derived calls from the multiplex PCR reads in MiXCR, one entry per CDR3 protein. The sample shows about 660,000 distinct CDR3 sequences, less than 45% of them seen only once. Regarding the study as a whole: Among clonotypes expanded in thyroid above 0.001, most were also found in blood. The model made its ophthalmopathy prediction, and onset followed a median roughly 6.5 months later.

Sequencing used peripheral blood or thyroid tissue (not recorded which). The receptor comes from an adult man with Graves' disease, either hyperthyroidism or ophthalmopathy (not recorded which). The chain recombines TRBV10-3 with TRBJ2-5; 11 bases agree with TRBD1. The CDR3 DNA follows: TGTGCCATCAGTATGGGACAGGGGGTGCCAGAGACCCAGTACTTC. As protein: CAISMGQGVPETQYF.